This T cell receptor (beta chain) appears in the sequencing data of a study of T cells in Graves' hyperthyroidism and ophthalmopathy. TCR beta CDR3 regions were amplified from RNA. With the HTBI primer set, the TCR CDR3 went through a first round of RT-PCR. TCRdb processed the multiplex PCR reads anew with MiXCR; each CDR3 protein has one entry. The repertoire includes about 250,000 distinct CDR3 sequences, approximately 23% of them detected once, and about 60% sits in the top ten. Germline CDR1 reads KGHSH; CDR2 reads LQKENI. The CDR3 spans 16 residues. The ends were cut back, 2 bases at V and 1 base at J, with 12 bases in the middle.

Sequencing was done on a sample of blood. The chain employs TRBV18 and TRBJ1-3; D perhaps matches TRBD1 (6 bases). The receptor was derived from a man aged 25 to 45 with Graves' ophthalmopathy. CDR3 loop: CASSPRGTVSGNTIYF. The CDR3 coding sequence is TGTGCCAGCTCACCAAGGGGGACCGTGTCTGGAAACACCATATATTTT.